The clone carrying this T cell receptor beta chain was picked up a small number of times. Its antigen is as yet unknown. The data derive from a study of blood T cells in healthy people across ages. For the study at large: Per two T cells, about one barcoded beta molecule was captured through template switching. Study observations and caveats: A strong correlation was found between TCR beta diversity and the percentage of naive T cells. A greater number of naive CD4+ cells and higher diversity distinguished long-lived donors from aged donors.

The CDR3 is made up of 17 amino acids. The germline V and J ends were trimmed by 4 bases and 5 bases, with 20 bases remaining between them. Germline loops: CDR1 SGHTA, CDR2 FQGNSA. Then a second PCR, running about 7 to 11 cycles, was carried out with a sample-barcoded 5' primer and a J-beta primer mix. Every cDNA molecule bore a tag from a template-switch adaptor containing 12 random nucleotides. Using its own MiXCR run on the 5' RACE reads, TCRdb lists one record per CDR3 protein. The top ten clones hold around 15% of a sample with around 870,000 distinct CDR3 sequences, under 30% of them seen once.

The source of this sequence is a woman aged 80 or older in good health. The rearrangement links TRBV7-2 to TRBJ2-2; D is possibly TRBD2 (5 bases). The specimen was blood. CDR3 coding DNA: TGTGCCAGCAGCTCCAGAAGAGGGAAATTGAATACCGGGGAGCTGTTTTTT. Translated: CASSSRRGKLNTGELFF.